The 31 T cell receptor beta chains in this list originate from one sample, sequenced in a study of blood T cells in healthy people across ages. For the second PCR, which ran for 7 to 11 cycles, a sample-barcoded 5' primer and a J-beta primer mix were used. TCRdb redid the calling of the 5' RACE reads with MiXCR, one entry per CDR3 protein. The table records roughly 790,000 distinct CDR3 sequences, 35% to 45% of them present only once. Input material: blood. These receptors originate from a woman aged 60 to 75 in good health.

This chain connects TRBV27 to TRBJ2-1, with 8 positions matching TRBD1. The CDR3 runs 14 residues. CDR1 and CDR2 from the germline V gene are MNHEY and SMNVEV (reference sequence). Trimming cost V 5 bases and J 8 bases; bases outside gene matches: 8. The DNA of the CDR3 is TGTGCCAGCAGTCAATACAGGGGGTTCCATGAGCAGTTCTTC. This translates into CASSQYRGFHEQFF.

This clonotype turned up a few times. CDR3 DNA: TGTGCCACCAGAACTAGCGGGGACTCCTACGAGCAGTACTTC. Protein sequence: CATRTSGDSYEQYF. The gene calls are TRBV27 and TRBJ2-7; TRBD2 matches at 10 bases. The junction had 6 bases not matched to a gene; V was cut back by 10 bases and J by 0 bases. The CDR3 is 14 amino acids. Germline CDR1 reads MNHEY; CDR2 reads SMNVEV (reference sequence).

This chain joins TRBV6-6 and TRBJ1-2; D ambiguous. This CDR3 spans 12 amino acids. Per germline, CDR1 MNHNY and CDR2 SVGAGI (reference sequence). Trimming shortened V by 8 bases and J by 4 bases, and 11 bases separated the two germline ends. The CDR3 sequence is CASAERVYGYTF. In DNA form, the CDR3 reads TGTGCCAGCGCGGAGAGGGTCTATGGCTACACCTTC.

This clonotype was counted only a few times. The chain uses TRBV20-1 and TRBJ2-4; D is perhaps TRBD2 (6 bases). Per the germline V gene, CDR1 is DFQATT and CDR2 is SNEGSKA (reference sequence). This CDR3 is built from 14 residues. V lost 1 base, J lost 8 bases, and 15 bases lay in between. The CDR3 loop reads CSARATGGLHIQYF. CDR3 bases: TGCAGTGCTAGAGCAACTGGGGGACTTCACATTCAGTACTTC.

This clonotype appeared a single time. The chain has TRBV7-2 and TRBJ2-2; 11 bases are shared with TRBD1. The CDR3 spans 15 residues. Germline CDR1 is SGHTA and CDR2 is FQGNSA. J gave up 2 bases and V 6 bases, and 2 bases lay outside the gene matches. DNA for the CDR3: TGTGCCAGCAGACGGACAGGGGGCAACACCGGGGAGCTGTTTTTT. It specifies CASRRTGGNTGELFF.

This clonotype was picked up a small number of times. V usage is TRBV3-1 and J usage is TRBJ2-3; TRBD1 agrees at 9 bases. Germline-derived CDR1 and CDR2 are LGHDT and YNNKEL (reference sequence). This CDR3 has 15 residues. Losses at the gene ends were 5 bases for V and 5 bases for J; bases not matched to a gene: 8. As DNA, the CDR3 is TGTGCCAGCAGCTCCCGGGACAGGGTTGGAGATACGCAGTATTTT. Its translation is CASSSRDRVGDTQYF.

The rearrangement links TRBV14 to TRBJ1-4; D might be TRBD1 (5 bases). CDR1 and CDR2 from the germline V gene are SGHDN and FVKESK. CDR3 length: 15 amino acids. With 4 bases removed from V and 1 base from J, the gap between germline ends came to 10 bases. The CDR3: CASSPRRGTNEKLFF. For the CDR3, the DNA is TGTGCCAGCAGCCCGAGGAGGGGAACTAATGAAAAACTGTTTTTT. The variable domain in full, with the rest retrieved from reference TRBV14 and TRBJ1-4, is EAGVTQFPSHSVIEKGQTVTLRCDPISGHDNLYWYRRVMGKEIKFLLHFVKESKQDESGMPNNRFLAERTGGTYSTLKVQPAELEDSGVYFCASSPRRGTNEKLFFGSGTQLSVL.

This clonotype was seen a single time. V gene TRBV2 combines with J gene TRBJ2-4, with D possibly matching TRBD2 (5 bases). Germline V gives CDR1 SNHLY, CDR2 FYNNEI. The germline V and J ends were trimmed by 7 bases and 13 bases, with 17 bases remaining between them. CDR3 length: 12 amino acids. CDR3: CASITPGGWQYF. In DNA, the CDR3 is TGTGCCAGCATTACCCCGGGCGGGTGGCAGTACTTC.

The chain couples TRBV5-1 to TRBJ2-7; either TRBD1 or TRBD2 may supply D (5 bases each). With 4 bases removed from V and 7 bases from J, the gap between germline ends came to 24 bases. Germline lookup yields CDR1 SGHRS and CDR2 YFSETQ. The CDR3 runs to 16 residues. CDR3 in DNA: TGCGCCAGCAGCCCAGGTAGGGGAGAAGCTATGGGTGAGCAGTACTTC. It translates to CASSPGRGEAMGEQYF.

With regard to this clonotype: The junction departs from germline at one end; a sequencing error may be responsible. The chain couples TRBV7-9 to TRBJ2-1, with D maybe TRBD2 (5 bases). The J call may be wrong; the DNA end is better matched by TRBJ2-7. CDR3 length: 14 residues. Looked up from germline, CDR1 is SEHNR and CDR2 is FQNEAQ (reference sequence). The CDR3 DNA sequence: TGTGCCAGCAGCCTAGCTAACCGCTACAATGAGCAGTACTTC. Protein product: CASSLANRYNEQYF.

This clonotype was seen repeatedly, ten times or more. CDR3 sequence: CASSFRDFFLDEQYF. Here the CDR3 DNA reads TGCGCCAGCAGCTTCAGGGATTTCTTCCTTGACGAGCAGTACTTC. The V call is TRBV5-1, the J call TRBJ2-7; a weak D match, TRBD1 (5 bases). Trimming stripped 2 bases from V and 5 bases from J, with 17 bases between. CDR1 is SGHRS, CDR2 YFSETQ, per germline. This CDR3 is built from 15 residues.

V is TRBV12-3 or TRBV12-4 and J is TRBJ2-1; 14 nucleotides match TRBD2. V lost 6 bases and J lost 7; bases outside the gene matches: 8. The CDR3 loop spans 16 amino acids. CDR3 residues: CASRPRLAGGQNEQFF. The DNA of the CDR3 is TGTGCCAGCAGGCCAAGACTAGCGGGGGGGCAGAATGAGCAGTTCTTC.

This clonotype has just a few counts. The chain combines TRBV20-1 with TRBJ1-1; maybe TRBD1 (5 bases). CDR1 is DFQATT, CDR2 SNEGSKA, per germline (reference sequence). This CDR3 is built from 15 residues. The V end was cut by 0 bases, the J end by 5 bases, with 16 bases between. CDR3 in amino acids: CSARDIGQGWTEAFF. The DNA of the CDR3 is TGCAGTGCTAGAGATATAGGGCAGGGATGGACTGAAGCTTTCTTT.

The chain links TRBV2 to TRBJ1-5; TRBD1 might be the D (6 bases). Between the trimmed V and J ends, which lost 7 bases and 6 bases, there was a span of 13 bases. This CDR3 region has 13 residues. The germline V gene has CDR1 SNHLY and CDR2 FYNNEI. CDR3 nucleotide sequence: TGTGCCAGCAAGCGGACAGAGTCTCAGCCCCAGCATTTT. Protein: CASKRTESQPQHF.

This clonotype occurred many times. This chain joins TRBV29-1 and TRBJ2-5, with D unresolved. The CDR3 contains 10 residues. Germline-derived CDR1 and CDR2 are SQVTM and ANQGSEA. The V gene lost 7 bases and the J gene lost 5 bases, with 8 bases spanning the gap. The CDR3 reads CSGAVETQYF. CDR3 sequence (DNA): TGCAGCGGAGCAGTTGAGACCCAGTACTTC. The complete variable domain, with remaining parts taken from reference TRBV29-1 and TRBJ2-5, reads SAVISQKPSRDICQRGTSLTIQCQVDSQVTMMFWYRQQPGQSLTLIATANQGSEATYESGFVIDKFPISRPNLTFSTLTVSNMSPEDSSIYLCSGAVETQYFGPGTRLLVL.

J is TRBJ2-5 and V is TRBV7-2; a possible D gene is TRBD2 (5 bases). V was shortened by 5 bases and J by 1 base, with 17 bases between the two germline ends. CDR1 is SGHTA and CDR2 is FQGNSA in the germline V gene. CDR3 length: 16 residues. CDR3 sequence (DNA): TGTGCCAGCAGCCATTACAACGGGGTCAGCCAAGAGACCCAGTACTTC. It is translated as CASSHYNGVSQETQYF.

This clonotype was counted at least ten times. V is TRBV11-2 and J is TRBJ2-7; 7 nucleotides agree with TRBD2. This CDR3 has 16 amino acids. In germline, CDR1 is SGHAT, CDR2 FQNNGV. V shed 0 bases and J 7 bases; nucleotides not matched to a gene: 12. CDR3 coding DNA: TGTGCCAGCAGCTTAGATGGCGGGGGAGGAAGTCGGGAGCAGTACTTC. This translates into CASSLDGGGGSREQYF.

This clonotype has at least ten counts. The CDR3 reads CASSERTSPGETQYF. The CDR3, as DNA: TGCGCCAGCAGCGAACGGACTAGCCCGGGGGAGACCCAGTACTTC. This chain links TRBV4-3 with TRBJ2-5; 8 bases map to TRBD2. Looked up from germline, CDR1 is LGHNA and CDR2 is YSLEER. CDR3 length: 15 residues. J lost 5 bases, V lost 5 bases, and 10 bases had no gene match.

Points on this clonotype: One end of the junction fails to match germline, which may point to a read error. This CDR3 reads CASSQEPTGAYNGQFF. CDR3 sequence (DNA): TGTGCCAGCAGCCAAGAGCCGACAGGGGCCTACAATGGGCAGTTCTTC. The chain combines TRBV4-2 with TRBJ2-1; 8 bases fit TRBD1. Per germline, CDR1 LGHNA and CDR2 YNFKEQ. The CDR3 sequence is 16 residues long.

For the CDR3, the DNA is TGTGCCAGCACCCCCTTCGGACTAGCGGGAGGGCCGGTATCCTACGAGCAGTACTTC. Amino acid sequence: CASTPFGLAGGPVSYEQYF. V is TRBV7-8 and J is TRBJ2-7; TRBD2 matches 15 bases. The trim removed 7 bases at V and 1 base at J, leaving 14 bases unmatched. The germline CDR1 and CDR2 sequences are SGHVS and FQNEAQ. This CDR3 region has 19 residues.

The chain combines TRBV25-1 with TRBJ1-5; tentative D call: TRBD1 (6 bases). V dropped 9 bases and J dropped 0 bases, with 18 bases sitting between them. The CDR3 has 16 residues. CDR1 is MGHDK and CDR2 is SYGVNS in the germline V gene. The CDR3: CARATDRTASNQPQHF. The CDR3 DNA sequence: TGTGCCAGGGCAACTGACCGGACAGCTAGCAATCAGCCCCAGCATTTT. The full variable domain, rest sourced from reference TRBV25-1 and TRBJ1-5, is EADIYQTPRYLVIGTGKKITLECSQTMGHDKMYWYQQDPGMELHLIHYSYGVNSTEKGDLSSESTVSRIRTEHFPLTLESARPSHTSQYLCARATDRTASNQPQHFGDGTRLSIL.

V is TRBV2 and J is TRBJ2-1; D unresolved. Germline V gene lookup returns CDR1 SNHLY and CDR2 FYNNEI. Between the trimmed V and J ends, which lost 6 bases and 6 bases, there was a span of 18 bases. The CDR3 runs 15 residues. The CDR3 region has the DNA TGTGCCAGCAGCGTGGCCACCAGTTGGGTCAATGAGCAGTTCTTC. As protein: CASSVATSWVNEQFF. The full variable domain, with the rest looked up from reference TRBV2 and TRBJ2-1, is EPEVTQTPSHQVTQMGQEVILRCVPISNHLYFYWYRQILGQKVEFLVSFYNNEISEKSEIFDDQFSVERPDGSNFTLKIRSTKLEDSAMYFCASSVATSWVNEQFFGPGTRLTVL.

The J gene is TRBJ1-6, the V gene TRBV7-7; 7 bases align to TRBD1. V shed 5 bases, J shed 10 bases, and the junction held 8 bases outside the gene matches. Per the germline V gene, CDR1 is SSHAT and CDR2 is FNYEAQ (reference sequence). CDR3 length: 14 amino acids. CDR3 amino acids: CASSTDRDGSPLHF. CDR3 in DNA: TGTGCCAGCAGCACCGACAGGGACGGATCACCCCTCCACTTT.

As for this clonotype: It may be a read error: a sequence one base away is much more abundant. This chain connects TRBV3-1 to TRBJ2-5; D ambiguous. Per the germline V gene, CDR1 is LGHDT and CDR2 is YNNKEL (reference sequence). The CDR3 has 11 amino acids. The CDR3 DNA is TGTGCCAGCAGCCAAGTGGAGACCCTGTACTTC. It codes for CASSQVETLYF.

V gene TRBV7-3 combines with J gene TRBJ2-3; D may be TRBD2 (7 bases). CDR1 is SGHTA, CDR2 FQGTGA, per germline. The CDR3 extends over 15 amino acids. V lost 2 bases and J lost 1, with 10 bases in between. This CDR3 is CASSLRGAGTDTQYF. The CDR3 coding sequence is TGTGCCAGCAGCTTACGGGGGGCAGGCACAGATACGCAGTATTTT.

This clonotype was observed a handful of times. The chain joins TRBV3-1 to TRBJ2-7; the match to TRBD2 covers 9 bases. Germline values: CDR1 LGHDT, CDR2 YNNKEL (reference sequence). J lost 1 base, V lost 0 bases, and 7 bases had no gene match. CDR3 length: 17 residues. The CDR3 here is CASSQDSLAGPSYEQYF. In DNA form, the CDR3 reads TGTGCCAGCAGCCAAGATTCCCTAGCGGGACCTTCCTACGAGCAGTACTTC.

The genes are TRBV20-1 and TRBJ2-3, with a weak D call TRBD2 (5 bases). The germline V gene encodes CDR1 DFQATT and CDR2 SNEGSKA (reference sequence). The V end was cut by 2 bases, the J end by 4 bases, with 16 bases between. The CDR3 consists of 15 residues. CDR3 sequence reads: CSARSLSGRSDTQYF. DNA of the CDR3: TGCAGTGCTAGAAGTCTTAGTGGGAGATCAGATACGCAGTATTTT.

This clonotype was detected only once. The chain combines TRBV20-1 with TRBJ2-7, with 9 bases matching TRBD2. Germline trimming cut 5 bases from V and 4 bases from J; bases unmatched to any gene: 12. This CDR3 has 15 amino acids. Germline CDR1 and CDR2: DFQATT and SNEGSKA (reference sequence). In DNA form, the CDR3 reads TGCAGTGCTCCCGCTACCGACAGCGGGAGGTACGAGCAGTACTTC. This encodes CSAPATDSGRYEQYF.

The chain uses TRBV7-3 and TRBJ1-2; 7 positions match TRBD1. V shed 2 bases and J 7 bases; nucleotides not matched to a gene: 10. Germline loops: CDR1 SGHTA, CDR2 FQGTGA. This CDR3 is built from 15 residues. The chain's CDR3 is CASSLGPRGAGGYTF. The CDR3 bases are TGTGCCAGCAGCTTAGGCCCCAGGGGGGCGGGTGGCTACACCTTC.

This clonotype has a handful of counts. The CDR3: CASSLEGVGTQYF. For the CDR3, the DNA is TGTGCCAGCAGCTTGGAGGGGGTCGGGACGCAGTATTTT. This chain links TRBV5-5 with TRBJ2-3; D is perhaps TRBD1 (6 bases). Trimming took 0 bases from V and 9 from J, leaving 11 bases between them. The CDR3 consists of 13 residues. CDR1 SGHKS and CDR2 YYEKEE come from the germline V gene (reference sequence).

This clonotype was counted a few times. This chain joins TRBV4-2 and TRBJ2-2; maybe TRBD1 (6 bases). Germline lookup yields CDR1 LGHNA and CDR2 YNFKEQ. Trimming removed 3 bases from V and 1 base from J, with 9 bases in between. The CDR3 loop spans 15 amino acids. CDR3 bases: TGTGCCAGCAGCCAGCAGGGGAAGAACACCGGGGAGCTGTTTTTT. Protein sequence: CASSQQGKNTGELFF.